These T cell receptor beta chains were read from a single sample in a study of cytomegalovirus exposure and HLA in healthy donors. The protocol was immunoSEQ multiplex PCR, while the TCRdb copy is restricted to in-frame clones and leaves out a portion. The table has under 250,000 clones, approximately 80% seen once. The material sequenced was PBMCs. The receptors shown here come from a woman aged 55-75 years in good health and CMV-seropositive. Both conserved end residues are part of each CDR3. A D gene is named only where the DNA matches it firmly.

d_call: -
j_call: TRBJ1-1
v_call: TRBV6-1
cdr3_nt: TGTGCCAGCAGTCCCGTCGGGGGCACTGAAGCTTTCTTT
cdr3_aa: CASSPVGGTEAFF

d_call: TRBD1
j_call: TRBJ1-2
v_call: TRBV29-1
cdr3_nt: TGCAGCGTTGGGAGGGACAGGGCCTACCATGAGGGCTACACCTTC
cdr3_aa: CSVGRDRAYHEGYTF

d_call: TRBD2
j_call: TRBJ2-2
v_call: TRBV13
cdr3_nt: TGTGCCAGCAGTACCCCCAGCGGGAGTCACACCGGGGAGCTGTTTTTT
cdr3_aa: CASSTPSGSHTGELFF

d_call: TRBD1
j_call: TRBJ2-1
v_call: TRBV18
cdr3_nt: TGTGCCAGCTCACCCGGGACAGGGTCGTTTAATGAGCAGTTCTTC
cdr3_aa: CASSPGTGSFNEQFF

d_call: -
j_call: TRBJ1-5
v_call: TRBV4-1
cdr3_nt: TGCGCCAGCAGCCAAGGTTCCGGGGTCCCAGGTCAGCCCCAGCATTTT
cdr3_aa: CASSQGSGVPGQPQHF

d_call: -
j_call: TRBJ2-5
v_call: TRBV11-2
cdr3_nt: TGTGCCAGCAGCCTACATGCCCAGGTTCAAGAGACCCAGTACTTC
cdr3_aa: CASSLHAQVQETQYF

d_call: -
j_call: TRBJ1-1
v_call: TRBV2
cdr3_nt: TGTGCCAGCAGTGAATCTCGGGATGAAGCTTTCTTT
cdr3_aa: CASSESRDEAFF

d_call: -
j_call: TRBJ2-2
v_call: TRBV28
cdr3_nt: TGTGCCAGCAGTTTATGGACAACCACCGGGGAGCTGTTTTTT
cdr3_aa: CASSLWTTTGELFF

d_call: -
j_call: TRBJ2-2
v_call: TRBV4-2
cdr3_nt: TGTGCCAGCAGCCAAGTATCTCCCCCCGGGGAGCTGTTTTTT
cdr3_aa: CASSQVSPPGELFF

d_call: TRBD2
j_call: TRBJ2-1
v_call: TRBV5-1
cdr3_nt: TGCGCCAGCAGCTTGGAGGGCGGGAGCAATGAGCAGTTCTTC
cdr3_aa: CASSLEGGSNEQFF

d_call: -
j_call: TRBJ2-3
v_call: TRBV30
cdr3_nt: TGTGCCTGGAGTGCAGGGATCGTCGATACGCAGTATTTT
cdr3_aa: CAWSAGIVDTQYF

d_call: TRBD2
j_call: TRBJ2-1
v_call: TRBV6-5
cdr3_nt: TGTGCCAGCAGTTACAGCCTAGCGGGAGGAGGAGGTGAGCAGTTCTTC
cdr3_aa: CASSYSLAGGGGEQFF

d_call: TRBD1
j_call: TRBJ2-1
v_call: TRBV6-1
cdr3_nt: TGTGCCAGCAGCCCCGGGACAGGGGGCCAGGAGCAGTTCTTC
cdr3_aa: CASSPGTGGQEQFF

d_call: -
j_call: TRBJ1-5
v_call: TRBV4-1
cdr3_nt: TGCGCCAGCAGCCAAGGGAGCCGTGGCAATCAGCCCCAGCATTTT
cdr3_aa: CASSQGSRGNQPQHF

d_call: TRBD1
j_call: TRBJ1-1
v_call: TRBV6-1
cdr3_nt: TGTGCCAGCAGTCTTCTTGGACAGGCCACTGAAGCTTTCTTT
cdr3_aa: CASSLLGQATEAFF

d_call: TRBD2
j_call: TRBJ2-7
v_call: TRBV5-1
cdr3_nt: TGCGCCAGCAGCTTGAGCGGGGGTAGGTCCTACGAGCAGTACTTC
cdr3_aa: CASSLSGGRSYEQYF

d_call: -
j_call: TRBJ2-7
v_call: TRBV19
cdr3_nt: TGTGCCAGTAGTCTGAGACAAGAGTCCTACGAGCAGTACTTC
cdr3_aa: CASSLRQESYEQYF

d_call: -
j_call: TRBJ2-5
v_call: TRBV2
cdr3_nt: TGTGCCAGCATGACGGGAGTGGGGCGAGAGACCCAGTACTTC
cdr3_aa: CASMTGVGRETQYF

d_call: TRBD1
j_call: TRBJ1-2
v_call: TRBV4-1
cdr3_nt: TGCGCCAGCAGCCAAGCAAACAGGGGAAGGAGGACTAACTATGGCTACACCTTC
cdr3_aa: CASSQANRGRRTNYGYTF

d_call: TRBD1
j_call: TRBJ2-7
v_call: TRBV9
cdr3_nt: TGTGCCAGCAGCGTAGGTGGGGGACAGGGTTACGAGCAGTACTTC
cdr3_aa: CASSVGGGQGYEQYF

d_call: -
j_call: TRBJ1-2
v_call: TRBV27
cdr3_nt: TGTGCCAGCAGTTTACGTGGGGGCTTGTTCTATGGCTACACCTTC
cdr3_aa: CASSLRGGLFYGYTF

d_call: TRBD2
j_call: TRBJ2-7
v_call: TRBV2
cdr3_nt: TGTGCCAGCAGAAAAGGGACTAGCGGCCCCTACGAGCAGTACTTC
cdr3_aa: CASRKGTSGPYEQYF

d_call: -
j_call: TRBJ1-5
v_call: TRBV29-1
cdr3_nt: TGCAGCGTTGTACCAGGGCCCAATCAGCCCCAGCATTTT
cdr3_aa: CSVVPGPNQPQHF

d_call: TRBD1
j_call: TRBJ1-1
v_call: TRBV2
cdr3_nt: TGTGCCAGCATGCAGGGGGCGGTCACTGAAGCTTTCTTT
cdr3_aa: CASMQGAVTEAFF

d_call: TRBD1
j_call: TRBJ2-7
v_call: TRBV5-1
cdr3_nt: TGCGCCAGCAGCTTGTCATGGACAGGGGGCCACGAGCAGTACTTC
cdr3_aa: CASSLSWTGGHEQYF

d_call: -
j_call: TRBJ1-2
v_call: TRBV5-1
cdr3_nt: TGCGCCAGCAGCTTGGGAGGACAGAGCGGCTACACCTTC
cdr3_aa: CASSLGGQSGYTF

d_call: -
j_call: TRBJ1-2
v_call: TRBV28
cdr3_nt: TGTGCCAGCAGCCAGAACAGGGCAGCTAACTATGGCTACACCTTC
cdr3_aa: CASSQNRAANYGYTF

d_call: TRBD1
j_call: TRBJ1-2
v_call: TRBV2
cdr3_nt: TGTGCCAGCGGACAGGGCTATGGCTACACCTTC
cdr3_aa: CASGQGYGYTF

d_call: -
j_call: TRBJ1-1
v_call: TRBV27
cdr3_nt: TGTGCCAGCAGCCCTAGCGGGAGGGTGGGTACTGAAGCTTTCTTT
cdr3_aa: CASSPSGRVGTEAFF

d_call: TRBD1
j_call: TRBJ1-2
v_call: TRBV29-1
cdr3_nt: TGCAGCGTTGAAGATTGGCGGCCGACAGGGGATGTGGGCTACACCTTC
cdr3_aa: CSVEDWRPTGDVGYTF

d_call: -
j_call: TRBJ2-5
v_call: TRBV19
cdr3_nt: TGTGCCAGTACCCCTAAAGCCTTTTCGTACCAAGAGACCCAGTACTTC
cdr3_aa: CASTPKAFSYQETQYF